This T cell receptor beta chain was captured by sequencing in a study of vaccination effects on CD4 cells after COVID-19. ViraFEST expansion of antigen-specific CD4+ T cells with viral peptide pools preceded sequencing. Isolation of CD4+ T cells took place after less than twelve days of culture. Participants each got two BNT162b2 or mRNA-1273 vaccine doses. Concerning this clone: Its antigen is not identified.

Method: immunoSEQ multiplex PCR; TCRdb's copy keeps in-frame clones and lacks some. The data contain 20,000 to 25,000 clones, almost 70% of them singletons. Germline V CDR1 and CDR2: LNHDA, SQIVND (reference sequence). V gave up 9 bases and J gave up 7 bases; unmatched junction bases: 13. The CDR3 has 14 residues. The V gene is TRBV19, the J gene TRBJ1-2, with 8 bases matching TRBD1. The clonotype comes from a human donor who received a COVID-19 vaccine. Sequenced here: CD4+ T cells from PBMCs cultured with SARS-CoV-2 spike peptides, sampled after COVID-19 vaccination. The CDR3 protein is CASTGQENSGGYTF. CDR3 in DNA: TGTGCCAGCACGGGACAGGAAAATTCAGGTGGCTACACCTTC.